This TCR beta chain is from a study of shared T cell receptors in the human thymus. TCRdb's table, derived via immunoSEQ multiplex PCR, lists solely in-frame clones and lacks some. The top ten clones hold about 0.01% of a sample with fewer than 700,000 clones, approximately 90% of them seen once. Germline V gene data show CDR1 as MNHEY and CDR2 as SMNVEV (reference sequence). The CDR3 extends over 14 amino acids. Trimming took 2 bases from V and 6 from J; bases not matched to a gene: 5. These data also formed part of another study, on human thymus T cells.

The chain links TRBV27 to TRBJ2-7; 9 bases are shared with TRBD2. This clonotype originated in a boy in the first two years of life with a congenital heart defect. The source material was thymocytes. As DNA, the CDR3 is TGTGCCAGCAGTTTAGGGACTAGCTTTTCCGAGCAGTACTTC. Its translation: CASSLGTSFSEQYF.